A selection of T cell receptor beta chains follows, all from one sample in a study of early T cells in non-severe SARS-CoV-2 infection. TCRdb re-analysed the 5' RACE reads in MiXCR, keeping a single row per CDR3 protein. Of about 84,000 distinct CDR3 sequences listed, about an eighth are singletons. Sequenced sample: whole blood. Every receptor here comes from an adult who was a healthcare worker with PCR-confirmed SARS-CoV-2 infection or an uninfected control (not recorded which). Each CDR3 is given with its conserved first and last residue. D genes are given only for firm matches. Only some rows state a clone size, as once, few, many or a class for expanded clones.

clone_size j_call v_call d_call cdr3_length cdr3_aa cdr3_nt
many TRBJ2-5 TRBV6-1 TRBD2 13 CASSLTGGETQYF TGTGCCAGCAGTCTGACGGGAGGGGAGACCCAGTACTTC
many TRBJ2-5 TRBV10-3 . 13 CAISRRGEETQYF TGTGCCATCAGTCGACGGGGAGAAGAGACCCAGTACTTC
few TRBJ2-3 TRBV11-1 . 12 CASGKGTDTQYF TGTGCCAGCGGCAAGGGGACAGATACGCAGTATTTT
. TRBJ2-4 TRBV19 . 15 CASTPGYLAKNIQYF TGTGCCAGTACCCCAGGTTATCTAGCCAAAAACATTCAGTACTTC
. TRBJ2-3 TRBV15 . 15 CATSIDTFSTDTQYF TGTGCCACCAGCATAGATACATTCAGCACAGATACGCAGTATTTT
many TRBJ1-5 TRBV20-1 TRBD1 13 CSAPRQGNQPQHF TGCAGTGCTCCACGACAGGGGAATCAGCCCCAGCATTTT
few TRBJ2-7 TRBV12-3/TRBV12-4 . 15 CASSHELDPFGEQYF TGTGCCAGCAGCCATGAACTGGACCCCTTCGGCGAGCAGTACTTC
. TRBJ2-7 TRBV5-1 TRBD2 15 CASSFLASGEHEQYF TGCGCCAGCAGCTTTCTGGCTAGCGGGGAGCACGAGCAGTACTTC
. TRBJ2-5 TRBV5-1 . 16 CASSRGAGAPQETQYF TGCGCCAGCAGCCGGGGGGCAGGGGCGCCTCAAGAGACCCAGTACTTC
. TRBJ2-3 TRBV29-1 TRBD1 14 CSAEPGQSPDTQYF TGCAGCGCGGAACCGGGACAGAGCCCAGATACGCAGTATTTT
many TRBJ1-2 TRBV7-9 TRBD1 15 CASSSLTGKTYGYTF TGTGCCAGCAGCTCGTTGACAGGGAAGACCTATGGCTACACCTTC
many TRBJ2-3 TRBV27 . 15 CASSFRTGQADTQYF TGTGCCAGCAGTTTCCGAACAGGGCAAGCAGATACGCAGTATTTT
many TRBJ2-3 TRBV6-5 TRBD1 14 CASSSDRGFDTQYF TGTGCCAGCAGTTCGGACAGGGGTTTCGATACGCAGTATTTT
many TRBJ2-2 TRBV20-1 . 16 CSARDSARGSTGELFF TGCAGTGCTAGAGATTCAGCCAGGGGTAGCACCGGGGAGCTGTTTTTT
many TRBJ2-2 TRBV6-1 . 11 CAGFKNGELFF TGTGCCGGGTTTAAGAACGGGGAGCTGTTTTTT
many TRBJ2-3 TRBV15 . 17 CATTQAPRDLGTDTQYF TGTGCCACCACCCAGGCCCCCCGGGATTTGGGCACAGATACGCAGTATTTT
many TRBJ1-6 TRBV6-6 TRBD1 15 CASSPGQGYNSPLHF TGTGCCAGCAGTCCGGGACAGGGGTATAATTCACCCCTCCACTTT
many TRBJ2-3 TRBV18 . 13 CASSPPSTDTQYF TGTGCCAGCTCACCACCCAGCACAGATACGCAGTATTTT
. TRBJ2-2 TRBV9 TRBD1 17 CASSPPGQTLRTGELFF TGTGCCAGCAGCCCACCGGGACAGACCCTTCGCACCGGGGAGCTGTTTTTT
many TRBJ1-1 TRBV29-1 TRBD1 13 CSVEGEGASEAFF TGCAGCGTTGAGGGCGAGGGGGCCTCTGAAGCTTTCTTT
many TRBJ1-6 TRBV18 . 14 CASSPSNGVSPLHF TGTGCCAGCTCACCCTCAAACGGGGTCTCACCCCTCCACTTT
. TRBJ1-2 TRBV11-3 . 14 CASSLGPSGYGYTF TGTGCCAGCAGCTTAGGACCGAGTGGGTATGGCTACACCTTC
many TRBJ1-1 TRBV7-9 . 15 CASTPPGRLHTEAFF TGTGCCAGCACCCCTCCCGGGAGGCTTCACACTGAAGCTTTCTTT
few TRBJ1-2 TRBV7-3 . 11 CASSSTGYYTF TGTGCCAGCAGCTCAACAGGATACTACACCTTC
few TRBJ1-1 TRBV3-1 TRBD1 17 CASSQIPGQGLNTEAFF TGTGCCAGCAGCCAAATTCCGGGACAGGGATTGAACACTGAAGCTTTCTTT
many TRBJ2-7 TRBV6-2/TRBV6-3 . 16 CASSYSGTLASYEQYF TGTGCCAGCAGTTACTCTGGCACTCTAGCCTCCTACGAGCAGTACTTC
few TRBJ2-3 TRBV6-2/TRBV6-3 . 11 CAVTGGDTQYF TGTGCCGTTACTGGGGGCGATACGCAGTATTTT
many TRBJ1-1 TRBV5-5 . 11 CASSRQPEAFF TGTGCCAGCAGCCGGCAACCTGAAGCTTTCTTT
. TRBJ2-1 TRBV18 TRBD2 15 CASSPPREVYNEQFF TGTGCCAGCTCACCACCACGGGAGGTGTACAATGAGCAGTTCTTC